The clone carrying this T cell receptor beta chain was seen a handful of times. Antigen specificity is unknown. This CDR3 region has 16 residues. The trim removed 6 bases at V and 4 bases at J, leaving 12 bases unmatched. TCRdb analysed the RT-PCR reads with MiXCR anew, one entry per CDR3 protein. The data hold more than 700,000 distinct CDR3 sequences, with about 20% observed a single time. These data belong to a study of response to subunit inactivated influenza vaccine. General study results and limits: The authors suggested that every seasonal influenza vaccination recruits few new T cells.

The sample was PBMCs from blood, taken 4 to 6 days after vaccination. The source of this sequence is a man in his forties or fifties who received an inactivated influenza vaccine. V and J are TRBV12-3 or TRBV12-4 and TRBJ2-5; 9 bases match TRBD1. The CDR3 sequence: CASRADRGGVGETQYF. The CDR3 DNA sequence: TGTGCCAGCAGAGCGGACAGGGGAGGCGTTGGAGAGACCCAGTACTTC.